Sequencing of this TCR beta chain was carried out in a study of shared clonotypes between healthy human individuals. Study conclusions and caveats: Only blood was sampled; tissue repertoires likely differ.

Sequencing was performed with immunoSEQ multiplex PCR; in TCRdb, only in-frame clones are kept and a portion is missing. The top ten hold approximately 1.1% of the sample, which has about 1.5 million clones, roughly 96% seen once. In germline, CDR1 is SGHNT, CDR2 YYREEE (reference sequence). The V gene end was trimmed by 0 bases and the J gene end by 5 bases; junction bases not matched to a gene: 5. The CDR3 covers 15 residues. For this clone: Its target is unknown.

This receptor was obtained from a man under 40 in good health. Sequencing was performed on naive CD4+ T cells sorted from blood. Noted subset: CD45RA+ positively selected. The chain couples TRBV5-4 to TRBJ2-7; 10 positions agree with TRBD1. The CDR3 DNA reads TGTGCCAGCAGCTTGGCAGGGACAGGGGTTCACGAGCAGTACTTC. Translating it yields CASSLAGTGVHEQYF.